These 14 T cell receptor beta chains were sequenced from one sample in a study of T cells in Graves' hyperthyroidism and ophthalmopathy. Amplified TCR beta CDR3 regions derived from RNA transcripts. The primer set for the first-round RT-PCR of the TCR CDR3 was HTBI. One entry per CDR3 protein, called by TCRdb with MiXCR from the multiplex PCR reads. This sample carries 250,000 to 300,000 distinct CDR3 sequences, just over 14% of them seen once, and the ten largest clones take about an eighth. Sequencing used blood. These receptors originate from a woman in her 40s with Graves' hyperthyroidism that later progressed to Graves' ophthalmopathy.

This clonotype has just a few counts. This CDR3 is CASSQESREWDTQYF. CDR3 nucleotide sequence: TGTGCCAGCAGCCAAGAGAGTCGGGAGTGGGATACGCAGTATTTT. This sequence joins TRBV3-1 and TRBJ2-3; a possible D gene is TRBD2 (6 bases). Trimming stripped 0 bases from V and 6 bases from J, with 13 bases between. The CDR3 covers 15 residues. Germline V lookup: CDR1 LGHDT, CDR2 YNNKEL (reference sequence).

This clonotype has ten or more counts. The chain has TRBV12-3 or TRBV12-4 and TRBJ2-1, with 7 nucleotides matching TRBD2. The CDR3 sequence is 15 residues long. V was pared by 6 bases and J by 7 bases, with 12 bases of the junction left unmatched. The CDR3 loop is CASSQLSGTGNEQFF. The CDR3 DNA reads as TGTGCCAGCAGCCAACTAAGCGGGACTGGGAATGAGCAGTTCTTC.

This clonotype was picked up many times. The genes are TRBV28 and TRBJ2-3; 8 bases line up with TRBD1. The J segment lost 2 bases and the V segment lost 5 bases, leaving 6 bases of the junction unmatched. This CDR3 has 15 residues. Germline V gene lookup returns CDR1 MDHEN and CDR2 SYDVKM. For the CDR3, the DNA is TGTGCCAGCAGTCTAGGACAGGGATACACAGATACGCAGTATTTT. It specifies CASSLGQGYTDTQYF.

In this sample, this clonotype turned up many times. The CDR3: CASSPTNTGELFF. CDR3 in DNA: TGTGCCAGCAGTCCGACGAACACCGGGGAGCTGTTTTTT. The chain couples TRBV27 to TRBJ2-2; no clear D gene. Germline values: CDR1 MNHEY, CDR2 SMNVEV (reference sequence). Trimming took off 5 bases at V and 0 bases at J, with 4 bases between the two ends. This CDR3 has 13 residues.

The rearrangement joins TRBV20-1 to TRBJ2-3; 10 nucleotides line up with TRBD1. The CDR3 covers 16 residues. V shed 0 bases and J 6 bases; nucleotides not matched to a gene: 9. Germline V gives CDR1 DFQATT, CDR2 SNEGSKA (reference sequence). The CDR3 DNA reads TGCAGTGCTAGAGACCCAAAGGGGACAGGGGTGGATACGCAGTATTTT. It codes for CSARDPKGTGVDTQYF.

This clonotype was seen at least ten times. V usage is TRBV7-8 and J usage is TRBJ2-2; D is perhaps TRBD1 (5 bases). Germline values: CDR1 SGHVS, CDR2 FQNEAQ. This CDR3 is built from 14 residues. Between the trimmed V and J ends, which lost 1 base and 7 bases, there was a span of 10 bases. CDR3 DNA: TGTGCCAGCAGCTTAGAGGGGAACGGCGGGGAGCTGTTTTTT. Amino acid sequence: CASSLEGNGGELFF.

At least ten counts were recorded for this clonotype. The chain uses TRBV12-3 or TRBV12-4 and TRBJ2-4, with D perhaps TRBD2 (6 bases). The V gene lost 6 bases and the J gene lost 5 bases, with 14 bases spanning the gap. This CDR3 has 14 amino acids. The CDR3 region is CASSLGGYENIQYF. The CDR3 DNA sequence: TGTGCCAGCAGCCTCGGAGGGTATGAAAACATTCAGTACTTC.

This clonotype appeared many times. V usage is TRBV15 and J usage is TRBJ2-2; 11 nucleotides line up with TRBD2. J gave up 3 bases and V 3 bases, and 12 bases lay outside the gene matches. This CDR3 is 19 amino acids long. In germline, CDR1 is LNHNV, CDR2 YYDKDF (reference sequence). Written as DNA, the CDR3 is TGTGCCACCAGCAGCTTCTTTAGCGGGAGGGCCCTGGACACCGGGGAGCTGTTTTTT. As protein: CATSSFFSGRALDTGELFF.

This clonotype occurred a few times. A read error may explain this, as a much larger clone is one base away. The chain couples TRBV2 to TRBJ1-2; D is unclear. The germline gives CDR1 SNHLY, CDR2 FYNNEI. The CDR3 covers 13 residues. In DNA, the CDR3 is TGTGCCAGCAGTGAAGTGATTAACTATGGCTACGCCTTC. Its protein product is CASSEVINYGYAF. The full variable domain, rest sourced from reference TRBV2 and TRBJ1-2, is EPEVTQTPSHQVTQMGQEVILRCVPISNHLYFYWYRQILGQKVEFLVSFYNNEISEKSEIFDDQFSVERPDGSNFTLKIRSTKLEDSAMYFCASSEVINYGYAFGSGTRLTVV.

To note about this clonotype: A much bigger clone sits one base away, suggesting this may be a read error. The V call is TRBV6-2 or TRBV6-3, the J call TRBJ2-1; D might be TRBD2 (6 bases). The ends were cut back, 8 bases at V and 8 bases at J, with 16 bases in the middle. This CDR3 is 13 amino acids long. The V gene's germline CDR1 is MNHEY and CDR2 SVGEGT. Written as DNA, the CDR3 is TGTGCCAGCGGGACTTGGCGGGCAGATGAGCAGTTCTTC. It codes for CASGTWRADEQFF.

This clonotype was detected only once. This sequence may be a read error, since a much larger clone differs from it by one base. The CDR3 DNA reads TGTGCCAGCAGTTTAAGGGGCAGGCATCAGGCCCAGCATTTT. It encodes CASSLRGRHQAQHF. The V call is TRBV27, the J call TRBJ1-5; TRBD1 is a possible D gene (5 bases). Germline V gene sequence: CDR1 MNHEY, CDR2 SMNVEV (reference sequence). The CDR3 is 14 amino acids.

This clonotype was detected ten times or more. The chain recombines TRBV6-1 with TRBJ2-1, with TRBD2 identical over 16 bases. The trim removed 6 bases at V and 1 base at J, leaving 3 bases unmatched. Germline V lookup: CDR1 MNHNS, CDR2 SASEGT. The CDR3 consists of 17 residues. The CDR3 spells CASSPGLAGGSYNEQFF. The CDR3 DNA is TGTGCCAGCAGCCCGGGACTAGCGGGAGGGTCCTACAATGAGCAGTTCTTC.

This clonotype appeared a few times. With a much larger clone just one base away, this may be a read error. This chain joins TRBV6-5 and TRBJ2-1, with 9 nucleotides matching TRBD2. Germline values: CDR1 MNHEY, CDR2 SVGAGI. The CDR3 contains 18 residues. CDR3 in DNA: TGTGCCAGCAGTTACCCTTATGGTAGCGGGAGTTATGTCAATGAGCAGCTCTTC. Translating it yields CASSYPYGSGSYVNEQLF.

In this sample, this clonotype turned up many times. This chain joins TRBV10-2 and TRBJ2-3; 12 nucleotides align to TRBD2. Per germline, CDR1 WSHSY and CDR2 SAAADI. CDR3 length: 20 residues. The trim removed 0 bases at V and 4 bases at J, leaving 14 bases unmatched. The CDR3 reads CASSESGGFLLAGGPDTQYF. The CDR3 region has the DNA TGCGCCAGCAGTGAGTCAGGGGGTTTCTTGCTAGCGGGAGGGCCAGATACGCAGTATTTT.